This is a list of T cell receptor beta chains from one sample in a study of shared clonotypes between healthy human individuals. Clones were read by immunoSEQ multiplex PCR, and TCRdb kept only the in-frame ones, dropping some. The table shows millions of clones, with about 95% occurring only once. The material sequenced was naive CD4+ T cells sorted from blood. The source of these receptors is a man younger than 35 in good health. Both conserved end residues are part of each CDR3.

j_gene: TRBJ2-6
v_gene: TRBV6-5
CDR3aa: CASREGSAGANVLTF

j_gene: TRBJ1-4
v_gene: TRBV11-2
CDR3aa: CASSPRDSRNEKLFF

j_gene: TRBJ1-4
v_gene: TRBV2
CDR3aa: CASSAGPNEKLFF

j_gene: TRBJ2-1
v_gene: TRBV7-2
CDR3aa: CASSFGGSNNEQFF

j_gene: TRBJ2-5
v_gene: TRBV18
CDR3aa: CASSPPGRQGGETQYF

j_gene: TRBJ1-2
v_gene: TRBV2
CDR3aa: CASSENPGLLNGYTF

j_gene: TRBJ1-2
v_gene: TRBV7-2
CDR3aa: CASSLGGGSYGYTF

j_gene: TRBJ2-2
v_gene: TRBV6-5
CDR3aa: CASSLTRHTGELFF

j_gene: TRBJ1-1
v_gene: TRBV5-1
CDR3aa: CASSLAGSNTEAFF

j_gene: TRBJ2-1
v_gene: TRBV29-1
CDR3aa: CSVVVSYNEQFF

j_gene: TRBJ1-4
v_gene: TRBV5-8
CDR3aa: CASSPVGGPTNEKLFF

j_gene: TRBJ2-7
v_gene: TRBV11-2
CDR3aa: CASSFIDEQYF

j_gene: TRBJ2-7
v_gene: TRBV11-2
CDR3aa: CASSVGQGITYEQYF

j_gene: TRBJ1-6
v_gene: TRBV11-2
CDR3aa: CASSLDEVAGAGPLHF

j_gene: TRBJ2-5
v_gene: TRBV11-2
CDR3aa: CASSLGASGTQYF

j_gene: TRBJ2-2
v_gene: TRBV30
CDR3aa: CATNLPGELFF

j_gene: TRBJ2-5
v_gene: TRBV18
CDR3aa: CASSPRGQETQYF

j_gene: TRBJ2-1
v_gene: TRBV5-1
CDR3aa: CASSQGGSFYNEQFF

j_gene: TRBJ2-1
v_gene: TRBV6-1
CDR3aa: CASSPRGGDWNEQFF

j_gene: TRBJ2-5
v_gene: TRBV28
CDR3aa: CASRGDGRYQETQYF

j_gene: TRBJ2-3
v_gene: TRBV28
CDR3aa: CASGRRSTDTQYF

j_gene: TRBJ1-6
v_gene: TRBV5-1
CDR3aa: CASSPRDGLNSPLHF

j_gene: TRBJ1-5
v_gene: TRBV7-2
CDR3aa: CASSSGLPQHF